Listed here is a single T cell receptor beta chain. The clone's antigen remains unknown. No much larger clone exists at a distance of one base, and base qualities are not known. This entry comes from a study of CD8 T cells in Susac syndrome (dated by TCRdb to the late 2010s). Some background on the complete study: Whether CD8+ T cell activation and differentiation in Susac syndrome was antigen driven was tested using repertoire sequencing. Broader findings and caveats from the paper: The study acknowledged that relatively few individuals were included in the TCR sequencing and HLA analysis.

RNA was extracted using the RNeasy kit, and roughly 0.5 to 1 ug of the RNA was reverse transcribed with random hexamers. The immunoSEQ multiplex PCR assay, which covers 54 Vbeta and 13 Jbeta segments, was used to amplify TCR beta CDR3 regions. To correct PCR amplification bias, a synthetic template baseline was used for both primer optimization and computational correction. Per the authors' processing: Reads were assigned to V, D and J genes according to IMGT and analyzed in immunoSEQ Analyzer, with only productive sequences retained. Clonality was computed as one minus Shannon entropy normalized by log2 of the number of productive unique sequences. For each patient and control, public and private clones were evaluated among the 100 most prevalent clones. A clone was defined as Susac-specific if it was absent from the healthy and MS cohorts, from some 1,100 published viral clones and from other ImmuneACCESS disease sequences. TCRdb redid the processing of the public reads, applying fastp at Q25 and MiXCR, and retained in-frame beta chains. Entries that share a CDR3 protein sequence are merged under the most common genes and DNA. TCRdb's processing, not the authors' own work, is the source of the V and J calls. Recorded for this sample are around 77,000 distinct CDR3 sequences; 96% of them occurred a single time. The ten largest clones add up to 0.1% to 0.12% of the sample.

Peripheral blood CD8+ and CD4+ T cells from healthy donors, Susac syndrome patients and multiple sclerosis patients were profiled by high-throughput TCR beta sequencing. The multiple sclerosis controls were treatment-naive patients who had stable or active relapsing-remitting disease and met the revised McDonald criteria. Bulk CD8+ and CD4+ T cells were purified by magnetic negative isolation, while CD8+ TEMRA cells were enriched using FACS. Blood was collected in EDTA tubes and processed within 24 hours, with PBMCs isolated through density gradient centrifugation. PBMCs intended for TCR sequencing were frozen in liquid nitrogen and were later thawed in a 37 degrees C water bath. The sorted or isolated CD4+, CD8+ and CD8+ TEMRA cells had a purity of 90% or higher. Per the germline V gene, SQVTM is the CDR1 and ANQGSEA is the CDR2. The CDR3 spans 12 residues, from the cysteine through the phenylalanine. Only CDR3 DNA remains: 36 bases, in frame from the first base. V trim: 5 bases; J trim: 8 bases; unmatched bases: 5.

This TCR was recovered from a human donor with multiple sclerosis. Source material: CD4+ T cells from PBMCs. The receptor chain draws on TRBV29-1 and TRBJ1-2, with 10 central nucleotides matching TRBD1. At the DNA level, the sequence is TGCAGCGTTATCGACAGGGGGCGCGGCTACACCTTC. The encoded protein is CSVIDRGRGYTF. Supplemented by the reference TRBV29-1 and TRBJ1-2 proteins around the CDR3, the complete variable domain is SAVISQKPSRDICQRGTSLTIQCQVDSQVTMMFWYRQQPGQSLTLIATANQGSEATYESGFVIDKFPISRPNLTFSTLTVSNMSPEDSSIYLCSVIDRGRGYTFGSGTRLTVV.